This is a list of T cell receptor beta chains from one sample in a study of regulatory T cells in long-lasting Graves disease. Using its own MiXCR run on the multiplex PCR reads, TCRdb lists one record per CDR3 protein. The sample comprises around 460,000 distinct CDR3 sequences, under 25% of which are singletons, and under 15% rests with the top ten. The material sequenced was peripheral blood mononuclear cells (PBMCs), taken when the disease was refractory, from a patient treated with antithyroid drugs. These receptors originate from a female donor with Graves disease. The CDR3 runs from the conserved cysteine through the conserved F or W. Fields, in order: CDR3 protein, CDR3 DNA, J gene, clone size, V gene, D gene. The D gene is left open where the match is weak. Size tells how often a clone was seen (once, few, many) or the class of an expanded clone, and some rows leave it out.

CDR3: CASSSETGYNSPLHF
DNA: TGTGCCAGCAGTTCCGAGACAGGGTACAATTCACCCCTCCACTTT
J: TRBJ1-6
size: many
V: TRBV27
D: TRBD1

CDR3: CASRQFINSPLHF
DNA: TGTGCCAGCAGGCAATTCATAAATTCACCCCTCCACTTT
J: TRBJ1-6
size: many
V: TRBV6-1
D: .

CDR3: CASSVAAGPSYEQYF
DNA: TGTGCCAGCAGCGTAGCGGCCGGACCGTCCTACGAGCAGTACTTC
J: TRBJ2-7
size: .
V: TRBV9
D: .

CDR3: CASSRLAGLYNEQFF
DNA: TGTGCCAGCAGTAGGTTAGCGGGCCTATACAATGAGCAGTTCTTC
J: TRBJ2-1
size: .
V: TRBV27
D: TRBD2

CDR3: CATSTRGLAAQPQHF
DNA: TGTGCCACCAGCACAAGAGGGCTGGCGGCTCAGCCCCAGCATTTT
J: TRBJ1-5
size: .
V: TRBV15
D: .

CDR3: CASSWRQGSQYYEQYF
DNA: TGTGCCAGCAGTTGGAGACAGGGATCCCAATACTACGAGCAGTACTTC
J: TRBJ2-7
size: many
V: TRBV12-3/TRBV12-4
D: TRBD1

CDR3: CASSLTQTTGNEQFF
DNA: TGTGCCAGCAGCCTAACCCAAACTACAGGGAACGAGCAGTTCTTC
J: TRBJ2-1
size: .
V: TRBV13
D: .

CDR3: CSASMGARKQEQFF
DNA: TGCAGTGCTAGCATGGGGGCCAGGAAACAAGAGCAGTTCTTC
J: TRBJ2-1
size: .
V: TRBV20-1
D: .

CDR3: CASSLDQPYEQYF
DNA: TGTGCCAGCAGCTTAGATCAACCCTACGAGCAGTACTTC
J: TRBJ2-7
size: .
V: TRBV11-2
D: .

CDR3: CASSPTRDRTYEQYF
DNA: TGTGCCAGCAGCCCTACTCGGGACAGGACATACGAGCAGTACTTC
J: TRBJ2-7
size: many
V: TRBV13
D: TRBD1

CDR3: CASSLDGTGDFVYTEAFF
DNA: TGCGCCAGCAGCTTAGATGGGACAGGGGATTTTGTATACACTGAAGCTTTCTTT
J: TRBJ1-1
size: .
V: TRBV5-1
D: TRBD1

CDR3: CVSSLGDQGTEAFF
DNA: TGTGTCAGCAGCTTAGGGGACCAGGGGACTGAAGCTTTCTTT
J: TRBJ1-1
size: .
V: TRBV11-3
D: .

CDR3: CASSQEEDREAFF
DNA: TGTGCCAGCAGCCAAGAAGAGGACCGCGAAGCTTTCTTT
J: TRBJ1-1
size: .
V: TRBV3-1
D: .

CDR3: CASSERPHYEQYF
DNA: TGTGCCAGCAGTGAAAGGCCGCACTACGAGCAGTACTTC
J: TRBJ2-7
size: many
V: TRBV6-1
D: .

CDR3: CASSSYRDSPYGYTF
DNA: TGTGCCAGCAGTTCATACCGGGACAGCCCTTATGGCTACACCTTC
J: TRBJ1-2
size: many
V: TRBV12-3/TRBV12-4
D: TRBD1

CDR3: CASTRGLAGGEGYEQYF
DNA: TGTGCCAGCACACGGGGACTAGCGGGAGGGGAAGGGTACGAGCAGTACTTC
J: TRBJ2-7
size: .
V: TRBV6-1
D: TRBD2

CDR3: CASSGGDSHYEQYF
DNA: TGTGCCAGCAGTGGGGGGGACAGCCACTACGAGCAGTACTTC
J: TRBJ2-7
size: .
V: TRBV6-1
D: .

CDR3: CASSLIQYSAYNSPLHF
DNA: TGTGCCAGCAGCCTAATACAGTATTCGGCCTATAATTCACCCCTCCACTTT
J: TRBJ1-6
size: few
V: TRBV6-1
D: .

CDR3: CASWAGQGTFDSPLHF
DNA: TGTGCCAGTTGGGCGGGACAGGGCACATTCGATTCACCCCTCCACTTT
J: TRBJ1-6
size: few
V: TRBV19
D: TRBD1

CDR3: CASSQRPGRTSFYGYTF
DNA: TGTGCCAGCAGCCAACGTCCGGGACGGACTTCGTTCTATGGCTACACCTTC
J: TRBJ1-2
size: many
V: TRBV28
D: .

CDR3: CASSSGAWAGQETQYF
DNA: TGTGCCAGCAGCTCAGGGGCGTGGGCAGGCCAAGAGACCCAGTACTTC
J: TRBJ2-5
size: .
V: TRBV5-6
D: .

CDR3: CASSPWDSGAYEQYF
DNA: TGTGCCAGCAGCCCATGGGACTCAGGGGCCTACGAGCAGTACTTC
J: TRBJ2-7
size: few
V: TRBV7-2
D: .

CDR3: CASRLVPSGYYEQYF
DNA: TGTGCCAGCAGATTAGTCCCGAGCGGCTACTACGAGCAGTACTTC
J: TRBJ2-7
size: many
V: TRBV2
D: .